The 2 T cell receptor beta chains in this list originate from one sample, sequenced in a study of T cell responses to AZD1222 COVID-19 vaccine. The table came from immunoSEQ multiplex PCR; TCRdb's copy has only in-frame clones and leaves some out. Found here are about 110,000 clones, 81% of them singletons; the top ten hold around 4.6%. The sample was peripheral blood, taken on day 0 of AZD1222 vaccination. The receptors were gathered from an adult in good health.

The V call is TRBV3-1 (or the pseudogene TRBV3-2), the J call TRBJ2-3; TRBD2 matches at 11 bases. The germline V gene has CDR1 LGHDT and CDR2 YNNKEL (reference sequence). J was trimmed by 4 bases and V by 6 bases; bases with no gene match: 6. The CDR3 covers 15 residues. CDR3 amino acids: CASRPTSGVADTQYF. CDR3 coding DNA: TGTGCCAGCAGGCCGACTAGCGGGGTCGCAGATACGCAGTATTTT.

This sequence joins TRBV6-5 and TRBJ1-2, with 9 bases that match TRBD1. V shed 8 bases and J 4 bases; nucleotides not matched to a gene: 8. The CDR3 runs 14 residues. Germline assignment: CDR1 MNHEY and CDR2 SVGAGI. This CDR3 is CASSSGTGRYGYTF. The CDR3 DNA reads as TGTGCCAGCTCCTCCGGGACAGGGCGCTATGGCTACACCTTC.